The rows below give T cell receptor beta chains drawn from one sample of a study of T cell responses to AZD1222 COVID-19 vaccine. This table comes from immunoSEQ multiplex PCR, and its TCRdb copy is limited to in-frame clones, with some not included. The data hold hundreds of thousands of clones, with 90% to 95% observed a single time. The material sequenced was peripheral blood, taken on day 0 of MenACWY control vaccination. The receptor set was obtained from an adult in good health. Both conserved end residues are trimmed from each CDR3. Part of the rows lack a size; the others show once, few, many or a class for expanded clones.

>.|14|TRBV19
ASSTGQGMTNTEAF
>.|13|TRBV7-3
ASSFGGGATDTQY
>.|11|TRBV5-1
ASSSSALDTQY
>.|12|TRBV18
ASSPQGANYGYT
>.|11|TRBV5-4
ASSKAGEETQY
>.|13|TRBV30
AWSGLNSYNSPLH
>.|16|TRBV5-8
ASAGGSGRSWYQETQY
>.|12|TRBV6-5
ASSPQGGGTEAF
>.|10|TRBV11-2
ASSLDNYGYT
>few|14|TRBV4-1
ASSPSPLAGGYEQY
>once|10|TRBV24-1
ATSDNRVTYT
>.|10|TRBV6-2/TRBV6-3
ASSTINQPQH